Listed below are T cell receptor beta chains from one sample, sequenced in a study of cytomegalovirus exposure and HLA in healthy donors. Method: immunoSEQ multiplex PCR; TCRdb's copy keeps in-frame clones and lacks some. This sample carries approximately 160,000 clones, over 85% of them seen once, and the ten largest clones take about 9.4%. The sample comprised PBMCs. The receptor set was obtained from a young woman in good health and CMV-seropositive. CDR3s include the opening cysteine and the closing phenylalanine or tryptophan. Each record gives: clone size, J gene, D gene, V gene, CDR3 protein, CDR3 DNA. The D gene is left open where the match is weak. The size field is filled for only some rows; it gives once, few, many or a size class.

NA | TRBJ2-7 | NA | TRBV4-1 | CASSKQGDEQYF | TGCGCCAGCAGCAAACAGGGAGACGAGCAGTACTTC
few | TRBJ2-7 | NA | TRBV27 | CASSLFRGVQYF | TGTGCCAGCAGTTTATTCAGGGGCGTGCAGTACTTC
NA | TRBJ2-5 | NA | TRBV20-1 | CSASLETQYF | TGCAGTGCTAGCCTCGAGACCCAGTACTTC
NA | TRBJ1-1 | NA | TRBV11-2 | CASSLALTTAEAFF | TGTGCCAGCAGCTTAGCGTTGACTACAGCTGAAGCTTTCTTT
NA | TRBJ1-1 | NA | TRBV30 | CAWTLGPQNTEAFF | TGTGCCTGGACCCTTGGGCCGCAGAACACTGAAGCTTTCTTT
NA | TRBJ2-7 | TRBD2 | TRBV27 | CASSSKTTSGRVYEQYF | TGTGCCAGCAGTTCCAAAACAACTAGCGGGAGGGTCTACGAGCAGTACTTC
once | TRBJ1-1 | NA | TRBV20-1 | CSARDEGEAFF | TGCAGTGCTAGAGATGAGGGTGAAGCTTTCTTT
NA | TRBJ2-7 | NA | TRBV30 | CAWSRGGVPYEQYF | TGTGCCTGGAGTAGGGGGGGGGTACCCTACGAGCAGTACTTC
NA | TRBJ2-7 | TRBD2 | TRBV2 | CASSGTSGTYEQYF | TGTGCCAGTTCCGGGACTAGCGGGACGTACGAGCAGTACTTC
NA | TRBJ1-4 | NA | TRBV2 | CASSPDRNEKLFF | TGTGCCAGCAGTCCAGACAGAAATGAAAAACTGTTTTTT
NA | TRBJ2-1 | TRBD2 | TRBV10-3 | CAIRGAGGLSNEQFF | TGTGCCATCAGAGGAGCGGGAGGGCTCAGCAATGAGCAGTTCTTC
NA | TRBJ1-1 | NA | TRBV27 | CASSSPRQSNTEAFF | TGTGCCAGCAGTTCCCCGAGACAGTCCAACACTGAAGCTTTCTTT
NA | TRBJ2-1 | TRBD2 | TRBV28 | CASRSGGLAGGEEQFF | TGTGCCAGCAGATCAGGGGGGCTAGCGGGAGGCGAAGAGCAGTTCTTC
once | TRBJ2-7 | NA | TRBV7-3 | CASSSDPGGTYEQYF | TGTGCCAGCAGCTCAGACCCCGGGGGAACCTACGAGCAGTACTTC
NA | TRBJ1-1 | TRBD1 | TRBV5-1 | CASSLELGQGVNTEAFF | TGCGCCAGCAGCTTGGAGCTCGGACAGGGGGTGAACACTGAAGCTTTCTTT
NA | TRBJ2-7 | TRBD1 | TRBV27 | CASTLTGTGGYYEQYF | TGTGCCAGCACCCTAACGGGGACAGGGGGCTATTACGAGCAGTACTTC
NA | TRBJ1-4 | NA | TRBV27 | CASSPARGRGTNEKLFF | TGTGCCAGCAGCCCCGCGAGGGGAAGGGGGACTAATGAAAAACTGTTTTTT
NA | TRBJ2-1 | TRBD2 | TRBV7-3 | CASSSAGGPSNEQFF | TGTGCCAGCAGCTCAGCGGGAGGCCCCTCGAATGAGCAGTTCTTC
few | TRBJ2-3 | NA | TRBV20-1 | CSAPLENTQYF | TGCAGTGCTCCGTTGGAGAATACGCAGTATTTT
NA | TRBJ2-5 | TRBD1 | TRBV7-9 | CASSPRQGEQETQYF | TGTGCCAGCAGCCCCAGACAGGGAGAACAAGAGACCCAGTACTTC
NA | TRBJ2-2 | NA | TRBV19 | CASSWQGYTGELFF | TGTGCCAGTAGTTGGCAGGGGTACACCGGGGAGCTGTTTTTT
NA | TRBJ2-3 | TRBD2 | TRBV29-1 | CSVSTSELAGALDTQYF | TGCAGCGTTTCAACTTCCGAACTAGCGGGAGCTTTGGATACGCAGTATTTT
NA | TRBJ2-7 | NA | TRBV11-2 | CASSSSRRGYEQYF | TGTGCCAGCAGCTCCTCCCGGAGGGGTTACGAGCAGTACTTC
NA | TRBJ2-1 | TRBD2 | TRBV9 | CASSVAGGIGTSVGNEQFF | TGTGCCAGCAGCGTAGCTGGAGGGATCGGGACTAGTGTTGGCAATGAGCAGTTCTTC
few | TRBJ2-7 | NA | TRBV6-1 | CASSARQDSPYEQYF | TGTGCCAGCAGTGCCCGACAGGATTCCCCCTACGAGCAGTACTTC
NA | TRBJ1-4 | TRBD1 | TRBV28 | CASSPTGGGSEKLFF | TGTGCCAGCAGTCCGACAGGGGGTGGGAGTGAAAAACTGTTTTTT
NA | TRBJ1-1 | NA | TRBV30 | CAWSREGREDTEAFF | TGTGCCTGGAGTCGGGAGGGCAGGGAGGACACTGAAGCTTTCTTT
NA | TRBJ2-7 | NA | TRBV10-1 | CASSDPRGGGYEQYF | TGCGCCAGCAGTGACCCGAGGGGGGGCGGATACGAGCAGTACTTC
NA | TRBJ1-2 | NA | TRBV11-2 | CASSLDRGRGYTF | TGTGCCAGCAGCTTGGATAGGGGCAGGGGCTACACCTTC
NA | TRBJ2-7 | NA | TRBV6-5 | CASSTSSYEQYF | TGTGCCAGCAGCACTAGCTCCTACGAGCAGTACTTC
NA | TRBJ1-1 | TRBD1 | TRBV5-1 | CASSLAGTVNTEAFF | TGCGCCAGCAGCTTGGCCGGGACAGTGAACACTGAAGCTTTCTTT
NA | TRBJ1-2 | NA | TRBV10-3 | CAISEAPGQFTNYGYTF | TGTGCCATCAGTGAGGCCCCCGGACAGTTCACCAACTATGGCTACACCTTC
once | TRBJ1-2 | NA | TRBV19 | CASSFLGQGFTSYGYTF | TGTGCCAGTAGCTTCCTGGGGCAGGGGTTCACGAGCTATGGCTACACCTTC
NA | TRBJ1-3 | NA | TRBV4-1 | CASSQVAGGNTIYF | TGCGCCAGCAGCCAAGTAGCGGGGGGAAACACCATATATTTT
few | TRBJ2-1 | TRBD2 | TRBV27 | CASSSFIGQISIAGGPHNEQFF | TGTGCCAGCAGTTCATTCATCGGACAGATTAGTATAGCGGGAGGGCCACACAATGAGCAGTTCTTC
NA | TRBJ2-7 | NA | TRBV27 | CASRDSGRNEQYF | TGTGCCAGCCGGGACAGTGGGAGGAACGAGCAGTACTTC
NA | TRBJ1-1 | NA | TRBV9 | CASSVDQAQGTEAFF | TGTGCCAGCAGCGTAGATCAGGCTCAAGGCACTGAAGCTTTCTTT